These 11 T cell receptor beta chains were all obtained from the same sample, sequenced in a study of T cells in Graves' hyperthyroidism and ophthalmopathy. Amplification yielded TCR beta CDR3 regions, with RNA transcripts as the source. During a first-round RT-PCR of the TCR CDR3, the HTBI primer set was used. TCRdb processed the multiplex PCR reads anew with MiXCR; each CDR3 protein has one entry. Among 600,000 or so distinct CDR3 sequences listed, 15% to 20% were seen once. Sequenced sample: blood. The receptors stem from a woman in her twenties or thirties with Graves' hyperthyroidism.

The chain combines TRBV19 with TRBJ1-5, with D uncertain. The germline gives CDR1 LNHDA, CDR2 SQIVND (reference sequence). The CDR3 is 14 amino acids. Trimming stripped 0 bases from V and 9 bases from J, with 12 bases between. The CDR3 loop reads CASSIDLGQWPQHF. Here the CDR3 DNA reads TGTGCCAGTAGTATAGATCTCGGCCAATGGCCCCAGCATTTT.

V usage is TRBV5-1 and J usage is TRBJ2-2; weak D call: TRBD2 (5 bases). The CDR3 runs 14 residues. Germline V lookup: CDR1 SGHRS, CDR2 YFSETQ. Trimming pared 6 bases from V and 3 bases from J, leaving 12 bases between. The CDR3 region is CASTKDSYTGELFF. The CDR3 bases are TGCGCCAGCACCAAGGACTCGTACACCGGGGAGCTGTTTTTT.

Many counts were recorded for this clonotype. This sequence joins TRBV28 and TRBJ2-7; D remains ambiguous. Germline V CDR1 and CDR2: MDHEN, SYDVKM. The CDR3 spans 12 residues. Deletions cut 5 bases from V and 7 bases from J, with 12 bases between. CDR3 sequence reads: CASSMTLGEQYF. CDR3 sequence (DNA): TGTGCCAGCAGTATGACACTGGGGGAGCAGTACTTC.

The chain couples TRBV10-3 to TRBJ1-5, with 8 positions matching TRBD1. The trim removed 7 bases at V and 5 bases at J, leaving 7 bases unmatched. This CDR3 has 14 residues. Germline V gene sequence: CDR1 ENHRY, CDR2 SYGVKD. This CDR3 is CAITADRGDQPQHF. The DNA of the CDR3 is TGTGCCATCACGGCTGACAGGGGTGATCAGCCCCAGCATTTT.

This clonotype was detected a few times. The J gene is TRBJ2-5, the V gene TRBV19; D may correspond to TRBD1 or TRBD2 (5 bases each). Germline V gives CDR1 LNHDA, CDR2 SQIVND (reference sequence). V dropped 7 bases and J dropped 1 base, with 16 bases sitting between them. The CDR3 totals 15 residues. The chain's CDR3 is CASTLREGPQETQYF. In DNA form, the CDR3 reads TGTGCCAGTACCCTGAGAGAGGGGCCCCAAGAGACCCAGTACTTC.

Ten or more counts support this clonotype. The V and J genes are TRBV27 and TRBJ2-5; 8 bases map to TRBD1. The length of the CDR3 is 15 residues. The V gene's germline CDR1 is MNHEY and CDR2 SMNVEV (reference sequence). V was clipped by 2 bases and J by 4 bases; unmatched bases: 6. The CDR3 DNA is TGTGCCAGCAGTTTAACCGGGACAGGAGGAGAGACCCAGTACTTC. This sequence encodes CASSLTGTGGETQYF.

This clonotype was observed a few times. The V call is TRBV2, the J call TRBJ2-7; D might be TRBD1 (5 bases). The CDR3 covers 13 residues. V dropped 7 bases and J dropped 7 bases, with 17 bases sitting between them. Looked up from germline, CDR1 is SNHLY and CDR2 is FYNNEI. CDR3 amino acids: CASTGHPSEEQYF. The CDR3 DNA reads TGTGCCAGCACAGGACACCCCTCTGAAGAGCAGTACTTC.

Ten or more counts support this clonotype. The V call is TRBV7-8, the J call TRBJ2-3; the D is unclear. The CDR3 loop spans 15 amino acids. V gave up 3 bases and J gave up 1 base, with 11 bases separating them. Germline CDR1 is SGHVS and CDR2 is FQNEAQ. In DNA, the CDR3 is TGTGCCAGCAGCTTGAATCGTTGGGGCACAGATACGCAGTATTTT. This gives the protein CASSLNRWGTDTQYF.

This clonotype was counted between two and nine times. The chain links TRBV28 to TRBJ1-1; D unclear. V lost 3 bases and J 4 bases, leaving 6 bases between the germline ends. The germline V gene has CDR1 MDHEN and CDR2 SYDVKM. This CDR3 is built from 12 residues. The CDR3 loop is CASSFMSTEAFF. The CDR3 DNA reads TGTGCCAGCAGTTTTATGAGCACTGAAGCTTTCTTT.

This clonotype occurred a few times. This sequence joins TRBV7-8 and TRBJ2-1, with TRBD2 matching over 9 bases. Germline values: CDR1 SGHVS, CDR2 FQNEAQ. The CDR3 totals 15 residues. V dropped 5 bases and J dropped 9; count of bases not matched to a gene: 11. The CDR3 protein is CASSPGTPSGTEQFF. The CDR3 DNA reads as TGTGCCAGCAGCCCCGGGACCCCTAGCGGGACTGAGCAGTTCTTC.

V gene TRBV7-2 combines with J gene TRBJ1-5; D call uncertain. The CDR3 runs 15 residues. Germline assignment: CDR1 SGHTA and CDR2 FQGNSA. Trimming pared 4 bases from V and 3 bases from J, leaving 13 bases between. The CDR3 reads CASSSKRAVNQPQHF. The CDR3 DNA sequence: TGTGCCAGCAGCTCGAAAAGGGCGGTCAATCAGCCCCAGCATTTT.